The 6 T cell receptor beta chains below were found in one sample sequenced in a study of T cell responses to AZD1222 COVID-19 vaccine. Assay: immunoSEQ multiplex PCR; the TCRdb copy retains only in-frame clones and omits some. The table lists some 120,000 clones, 91% of them singletons. The sample in question was peripheral blood, obtained on day 0 of AZD1222 vaccination. Receptors originate from an adult in good health.

This clone was picked up one time. The gene calls are TRBV15 and TRBJ2-3; the D gene is possibly TRBD2 (6 bases). Trimming shortened V by 5 bases and J by 3 bases, and 18 bases separated the two germline ends. Germline assignment: CDR1 LNHNV and CDR2 YYDKDF (reference sequence). The CDR3 sequence is 16 residues long. CDR3 sequence: CATSSWRLAETDTQYF. CDR3 DNA: TGTGCCACCAGCTCCTGGCGGTTAGCGGAAACAGATACGCAGTATTTT.

This chain joins TRBV7-9 and TRBJ2-5; 11 nucleotides agree with TRBD2. Germline V CDR1 and CDR2: SEHNR, FQNEAQ (reference sequence). The CDR3 length is 16 residues. V was clipped by 4 bases and J by 5 bases; unmatched bases: 9. In DNA, the CDR3 is TGTGCCAGCAGCTCTCTAGCGGGAGGCAGAGTTGAGACCCAGTACTTC. Protein: CASSSLAGGRVETQYF.

The chain combines TRBV15 with TRBJ1-5; D not certain. This CDR3 region has 13 residues. V was cut by 3 bases and J by 3 bases, with 6 bases left in between. CDR1 is LNHNV, CDR2 YYDKDF, per germline (reference sequence). CDR3 sequence: CATSSTPNQPQHF. CDR3 in DNA: TGTGCCACCAGCAGCACCCCCAATCAGCCCCAGCATTTT.

The chain uses TRBV3-1 (or the pseudogene TRBV3-2) and TRBJ2-7; perhaps TRBD2 as D (5 bases). The length of the CDR3 is 18 residues. V dropped 2 bases and J dropped 3 bases, with 23 bases sitting between them. CDR1 LGHDT and CDR2 YNNKEL come from the germline V gene (reference sequence). CDR3 region: CASSQQRGKGPHNYEQYF. CDR3 nucleotides: TGTGCCAGCAGCCAACAAAGAGGGAAAGGTCCCCATAACTACGAGCAGTACTTC.

The chain employs TRBV4-3 and TRBJ2-3, with D uncertain. The CDR3 has 15 residues. Trimming removed 1 base from V and 1 base from J, with 9 bases in between. CDR1 is LGHNA and CDR2 is YSLEER in the germline V gene. The CDR3 loop reads CASSQGQVGTDTQYF. The CDR3 DNA sequence: TGCGCCAGCAGCCAAGGGCAAGTGGGCACAGATACGCAGTATTTT.

CDR3 sequence reads: CAINSEGSNQPQHF. CDR3 DNA sequence: TGTGCCATCAACTCCGAAGGGAGCAATCAGCCCCAGCATTTT. The chain links TRBV10-3 to TRBJ1-5; D gene unclear. The germline CDR1 and CDR2 sequences are ENHRY and SYGVKD. The ends were cut back, 7 bases at V and 1 base at J, with 11 bases in the middle. This CDR3 is built from 14 residues.